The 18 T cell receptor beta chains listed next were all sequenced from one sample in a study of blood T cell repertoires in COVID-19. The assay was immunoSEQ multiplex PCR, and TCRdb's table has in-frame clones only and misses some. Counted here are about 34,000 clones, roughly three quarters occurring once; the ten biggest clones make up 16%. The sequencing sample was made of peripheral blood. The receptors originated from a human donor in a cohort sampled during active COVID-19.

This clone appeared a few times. CDR3 amino acids: CASSSGGSHTDTQYF. DNA for the CDR3: TGTGCCAGCAGTTCTGGCGGGAGTCACACAGATACGCAGTATTTT. The genes are TRBV27 and TRBJ2-3; 7 bases map to TRBD2. The CDR3 is 15 residues long. Trimming removed 4 bases from V and 2 bases from J; junction bases left unmatched: 6. The germline V gene has CDR1 MNHEY and CDR2 SMNVEV (reference sequence).

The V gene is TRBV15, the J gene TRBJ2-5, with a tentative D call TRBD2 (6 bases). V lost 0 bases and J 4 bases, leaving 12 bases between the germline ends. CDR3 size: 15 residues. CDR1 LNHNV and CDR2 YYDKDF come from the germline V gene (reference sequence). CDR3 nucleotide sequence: TGTGCCACCAGCAGAGATACTTCCGGGGGAGAGACCCAGTACTTC. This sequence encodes CATSRDTSGGETQYF.

CDR3 sequence (DNA): TGTGCCAGCTCAACGGGAAACGACTATGGCTACACCTTC. Translation gives CASSTGNDYGYTF. This chain uses TRBV18 with TRBJ1-2; no clear D gene. The ends were cut back, 5 bases at V and 3 bases at J, with 10 bases in the middle. The CDR3 runs to 13 residues. Germline values: CDR1 KGHSH, CDR2 LQKENI.

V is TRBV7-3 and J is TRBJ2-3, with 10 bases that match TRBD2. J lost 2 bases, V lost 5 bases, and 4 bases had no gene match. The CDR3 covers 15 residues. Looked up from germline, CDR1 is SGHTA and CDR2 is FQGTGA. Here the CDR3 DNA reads TGTGCCAGCAGCCTTAGCGGGAGGTTCACAGATACGCAGTATTTT. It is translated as CASSLSGRFTDTQYF.

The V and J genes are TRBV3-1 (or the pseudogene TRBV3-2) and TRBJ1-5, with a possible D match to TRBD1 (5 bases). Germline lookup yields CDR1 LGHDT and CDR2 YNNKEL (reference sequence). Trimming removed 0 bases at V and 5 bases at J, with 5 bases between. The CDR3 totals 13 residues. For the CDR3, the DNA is TGTGCCAGCAGCCAAGACAGGGATCAGCCCCAGCATTTT. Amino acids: CASSQDRDQPQHF.

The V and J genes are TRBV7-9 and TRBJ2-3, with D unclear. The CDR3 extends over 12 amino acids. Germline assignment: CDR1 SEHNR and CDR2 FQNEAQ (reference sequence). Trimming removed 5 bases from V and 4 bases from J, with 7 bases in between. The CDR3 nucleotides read TGTGCCAGCAGCATGACTGCAGATACGCAGTATTTT. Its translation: CASSMTADTQYF.

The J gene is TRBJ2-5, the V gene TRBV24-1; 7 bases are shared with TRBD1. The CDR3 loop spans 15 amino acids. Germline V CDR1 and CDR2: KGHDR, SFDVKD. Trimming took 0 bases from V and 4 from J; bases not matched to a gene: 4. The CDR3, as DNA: TGTGCCACCAGTGATTTGCTGGGACAGCTAGAGACCCAGTACTTC. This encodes CATSDLLGQLETQYF.

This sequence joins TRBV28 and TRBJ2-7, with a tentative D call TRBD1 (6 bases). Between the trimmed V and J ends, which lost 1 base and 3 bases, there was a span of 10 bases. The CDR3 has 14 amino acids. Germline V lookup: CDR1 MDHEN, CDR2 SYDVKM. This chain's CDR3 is CASSLSGTHYEQYF. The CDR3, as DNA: TGTGCCAGCAGTTTATCCGGGACACACTACGAGCAGTACTTC.

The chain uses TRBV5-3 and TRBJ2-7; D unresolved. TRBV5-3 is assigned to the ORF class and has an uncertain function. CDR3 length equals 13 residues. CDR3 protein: CAIPRLHSYEQYF. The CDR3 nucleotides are TGTGCGATTCCCAGGCTGCACTCCTACGAGCAGTACTTC.

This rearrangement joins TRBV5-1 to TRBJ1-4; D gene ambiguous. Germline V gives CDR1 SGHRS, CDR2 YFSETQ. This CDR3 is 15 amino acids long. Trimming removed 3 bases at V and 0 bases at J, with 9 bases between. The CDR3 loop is CASSSGVATNEKLFF. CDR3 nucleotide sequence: TGCGCCAGCAGCTCGGGAGTTGCAACTAATGAAAAACTGTTTTTT.

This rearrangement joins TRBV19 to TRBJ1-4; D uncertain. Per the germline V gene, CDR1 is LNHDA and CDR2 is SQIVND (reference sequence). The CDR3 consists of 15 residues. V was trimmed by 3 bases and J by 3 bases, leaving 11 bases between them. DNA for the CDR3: TGTGCCAGTAGTATGGGCTACACACCTAATGAAAAACTGTTTTTT. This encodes CASSMGYTPNEKLFF.

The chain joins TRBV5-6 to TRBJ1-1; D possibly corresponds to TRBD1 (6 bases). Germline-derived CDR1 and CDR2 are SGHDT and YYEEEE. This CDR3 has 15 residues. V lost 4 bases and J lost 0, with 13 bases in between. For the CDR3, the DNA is TGTGCCAGCAGCAGGGACACCGGCCTGAACACTGAAGCTTTCTTT. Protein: CASSRDTGLNTEAFF.

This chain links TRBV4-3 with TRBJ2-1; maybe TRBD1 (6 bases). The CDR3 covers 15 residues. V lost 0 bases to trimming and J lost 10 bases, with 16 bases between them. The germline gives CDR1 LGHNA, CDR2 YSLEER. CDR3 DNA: TGCGCCAGCAGCCAAGATTCTCACCTAGGGACAGAGCAGTTCTTC. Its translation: CASSQDSHLGTEQFF.

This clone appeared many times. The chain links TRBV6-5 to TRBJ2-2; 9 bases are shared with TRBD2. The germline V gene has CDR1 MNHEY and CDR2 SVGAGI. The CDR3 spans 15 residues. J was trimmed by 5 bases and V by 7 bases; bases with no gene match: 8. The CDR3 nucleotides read TGTGCCAGCACTCTAGCGGGGCCACAAACCGGGGAGCTGTTTTTT. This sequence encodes CASTLAGPQTGELFF.

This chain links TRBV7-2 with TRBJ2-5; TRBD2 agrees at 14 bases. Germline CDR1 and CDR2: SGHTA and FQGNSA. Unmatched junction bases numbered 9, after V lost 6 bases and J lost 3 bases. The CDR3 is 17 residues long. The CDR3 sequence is CASRRGVGLAGEETQYF. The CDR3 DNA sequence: TGTGCCAGCAGACGAGGCGTGGGACTAGCGGGAGAAGAGACCCAGTACTTC.

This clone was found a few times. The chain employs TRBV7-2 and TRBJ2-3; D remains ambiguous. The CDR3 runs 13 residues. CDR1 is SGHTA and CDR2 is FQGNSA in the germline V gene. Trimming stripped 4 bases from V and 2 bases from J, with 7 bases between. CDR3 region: CASSSRITDTQYF. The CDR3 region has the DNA TGTGCCAGCAGCTCGCGTATCACAGATACGCAGTATTTT.

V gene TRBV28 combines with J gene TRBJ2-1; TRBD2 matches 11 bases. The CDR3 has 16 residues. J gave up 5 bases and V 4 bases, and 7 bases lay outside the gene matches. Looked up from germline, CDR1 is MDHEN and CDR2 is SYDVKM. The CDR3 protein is CASSSVTSGTHNEQFF. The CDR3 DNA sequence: TGTGCCAGCAGTTCCGTGACTAGCGGGACTCACAATGAGCAGTTCTTC.

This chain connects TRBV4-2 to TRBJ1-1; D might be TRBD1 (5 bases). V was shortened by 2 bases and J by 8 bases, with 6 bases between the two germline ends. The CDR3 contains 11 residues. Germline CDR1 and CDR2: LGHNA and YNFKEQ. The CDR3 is CASSQSGEAFF. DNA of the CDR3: TGTGCCAGCAGCCAATCAGGGGAAGCTTTCTTT.